This T cell receptor beta chain was retrieved from a study of blood T cell repertoires in COVID-19. The age range of participants was 18 to 89 years, with residence in 20 to 25 US areas. Methods used by the authors: Estimated nucleated cell counts came from reference gene primer amplification. Generated by immunoSEQ multiplex PCR, the TCRdb table keeps only in-frame clones and is missing some. V, J and clone size derive from that table, while D and trimming were established from the DNA sequence. Among about 220,000 clones, 88% were seen once, and the ten largest hold just over 2.5%. This clone is a singleton in its sample. V was clipped by 6 bases and J by 5 bases; unmatched bases: 13. The V gene's germline CDR1 is LNHDA and CDR2 SQIVND (reference sequence). The CDR3 is 15 amino acids.

The specimen was PBMCs or T cells enriched from blood (not recorded which). The chain uses TRBV19 and TRBJ2-7; TRBD1 aligns across 7 bases. This receptor was obtained from a woman aged 30 to 39 who had recovered from COVID-19. DNA of the CDR3: TGTGCCAGTAGGACGACAGGGCGGTCCTGGGACGAGCAGTACTTC. This translates into CASRTTGRSWDEQYF.